The clone carrying this T cell receptor (beta chain) has more than one count but fewer than ten. Antigen unknown. This sample is drawn from a study of blood T cells in healthy people across ages. Then a second PCR, running roughly 7 to 11 cycles, was carried out with a sample-barcoded 5' primer and a J-beta primer mix. Each CDR3 protein is one row after TCRdb ran MiXCR on the 5' RACE reads. Counted here are about 1.6 million distinct CDR3 sequences, around 36% occurring once; the ten biggest clones make up about 11%. Study findings and constraints: TCR beta diversity was tightly associated with the proportion of naive T cells.

This TCR was sampled from a woman aged 25 to 39 in good health. Sequencing was done on a sample of blood.

CDR3 nucleotide sequence: TGCAGTGCTAGATCTGGCGGGAGCCACGAGCAGTACTTC. Translation gives CSARSGGSHEQYF. J is TRBJ2-7 and V is TRBV20-1; 7 nucleotides match TRBD2. This CDR3 region has 13 residues. Per the germline V gene, CDR1 is DFQATT and CDR2 is SNEGSKA (reference sequence). V shed 2 bases and J 5 bases; nucleotides not matched to a gene: 6.